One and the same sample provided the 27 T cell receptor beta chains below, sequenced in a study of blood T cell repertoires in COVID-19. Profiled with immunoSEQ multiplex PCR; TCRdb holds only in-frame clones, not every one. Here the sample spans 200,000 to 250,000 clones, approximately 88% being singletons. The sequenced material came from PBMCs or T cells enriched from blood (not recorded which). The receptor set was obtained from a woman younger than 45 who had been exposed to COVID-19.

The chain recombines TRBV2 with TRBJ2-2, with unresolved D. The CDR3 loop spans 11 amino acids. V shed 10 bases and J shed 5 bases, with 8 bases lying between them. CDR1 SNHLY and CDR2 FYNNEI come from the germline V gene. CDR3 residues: CATAQTGELFF. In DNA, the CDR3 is TGTGCCACCGCCCAGACCGGGGAGCTGTTTTTT.

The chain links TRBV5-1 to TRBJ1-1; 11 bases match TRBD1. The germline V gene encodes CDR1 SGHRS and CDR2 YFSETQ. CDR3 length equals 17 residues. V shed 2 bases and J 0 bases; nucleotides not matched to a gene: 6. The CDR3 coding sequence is TGCGCCAGCAGCTTAAGGGACAGGGGGAACATGAACACTGAAGCTTTCTTT. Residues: CASSLRDRGNMNTEAFF.

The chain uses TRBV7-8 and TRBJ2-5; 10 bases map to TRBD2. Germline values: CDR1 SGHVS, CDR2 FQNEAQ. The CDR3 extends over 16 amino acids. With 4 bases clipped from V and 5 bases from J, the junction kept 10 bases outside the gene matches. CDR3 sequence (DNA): TGTGCCAGCAGCTCCCCAGCGGGAGGGCGTTTGGAGACCCAGTACTTC. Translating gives CASSSPAGGRLETQYF. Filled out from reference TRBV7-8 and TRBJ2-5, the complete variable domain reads GAGVSQSPRYKVAKRGQDVALRCDPISGHVSLFWYQQALGQGPEFLTYFQNEAQLDKSGLPSDRFFAERPEGSVSTLKIQRTQQEDSAVYLCASSSPAGGRLETQYFGPGTRLLVL.

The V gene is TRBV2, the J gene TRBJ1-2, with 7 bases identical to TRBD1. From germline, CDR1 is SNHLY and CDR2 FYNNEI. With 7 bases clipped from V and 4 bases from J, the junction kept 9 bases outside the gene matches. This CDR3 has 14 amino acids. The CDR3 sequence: CASKPGQKIYGYTF. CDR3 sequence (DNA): TGTGCCAGCAAACCGGGACAGAAAATCTATGGCTACACCTTC.

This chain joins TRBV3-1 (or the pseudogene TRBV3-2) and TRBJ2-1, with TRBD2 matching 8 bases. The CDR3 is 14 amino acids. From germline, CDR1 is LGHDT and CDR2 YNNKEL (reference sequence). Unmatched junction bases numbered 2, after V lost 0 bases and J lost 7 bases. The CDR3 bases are TGTGCCAGCAGCCAAGATAGCGGGACGAATGAGCAGTTCTTC. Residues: CASSQDSGTNEQFF.

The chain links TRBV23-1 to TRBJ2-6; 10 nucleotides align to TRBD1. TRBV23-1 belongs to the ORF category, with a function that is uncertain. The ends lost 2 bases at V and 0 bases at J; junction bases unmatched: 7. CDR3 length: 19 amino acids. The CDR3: CASSQAGTGVDSGANVLTF. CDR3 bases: TGCGCCAGCAGTCAAGCCGGGACAGGGGTAGACTCTGGGGCCAACGTCCTGACTTTC.

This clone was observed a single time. CDR3 sequence reads: CASRPDNSNQPQHF. For the CDR3, the DNA is TGTGCCAGCAGACCCGACAACAGCAATCAGCCCCAGCATTTT. The chain couples TRBV6-5 to TRBJ1-5; D not certain. This CDR3 spans 14 amino acids. The germline V gene encodes CDR1 MNHEY and CDR2 SVGAGI. Trimming took off 6 bases at V and 1 base at J, with 10 bases between the two ends.

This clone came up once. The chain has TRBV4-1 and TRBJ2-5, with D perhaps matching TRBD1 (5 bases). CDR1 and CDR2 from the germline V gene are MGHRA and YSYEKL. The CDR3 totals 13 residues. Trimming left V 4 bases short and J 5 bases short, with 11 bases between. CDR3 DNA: TGCGCCAGCAGCCCCAGGGTAGGGGAGACCCAGTACTTC. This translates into CASSPRVGETQYF.

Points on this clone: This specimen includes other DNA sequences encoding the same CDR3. The CDR3 DNA reads as TGTGCCAGCAGGGGACTAGCGGGGAGCACAGATACGCAGTATTTT. Amino acids: CASRGLAGSTDTQYF. The chain links TRBV2 to TRBJ2-3; 13 bases align to TRBD2. V trimming: 6 bases; J trimming: 0 bases; junction bases outside the gene matches: 0. CDR3 size: 15 residues. The germline CDR1 and CDR2 sequences are SNHLY and FYNNEI. Supplemented by reference TRBV2 and TRBJ2-3, the full variable domain reads EPEVTQTPSHQVTQMGQEVILRCVPISNHLYFYWYRQILGQKVEFLVSFYNNEISEKSEIFDDQFSVERPDGSNFTLKIRSTKLEDSAMYFCASRGLAGSTDTQYFGPGTRLTVL.

This CDR3 is CAISGTRTGLDSPGELFF. Written as DNA, the CDR3 is TGTGCCATCAGTGGAACTCGGACAGGGTTAGATAGTCCCGGGGAGCTGTTTTTT. The rearrangement links TRBV10-3 to TRBJ2-2, with TRBD1 matching over 8 bases. The CDR3 contains 18 residues. J gave up 6 bases and V 4 bases, and 16 bases lay outside the gene matches. Germline V gene sequence: CDR1 ENHRY, CDR2 SYGVKD.

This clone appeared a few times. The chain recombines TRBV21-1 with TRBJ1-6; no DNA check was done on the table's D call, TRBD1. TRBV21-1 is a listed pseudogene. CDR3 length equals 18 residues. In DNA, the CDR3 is TGTGCCAGCAGCAAAGTGGGACAGGAAAGCTCCTATAATTCACCCCTCCACTTT. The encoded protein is CASSKVGQESSYNSPLHF.

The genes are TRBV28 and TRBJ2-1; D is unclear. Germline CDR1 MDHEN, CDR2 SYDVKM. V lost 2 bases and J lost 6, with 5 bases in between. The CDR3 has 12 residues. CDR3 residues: CASSLNSNEQFF. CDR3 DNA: TGTGCCAGCAGTTTAAACTCCAATGAGCAGTTCTTC.

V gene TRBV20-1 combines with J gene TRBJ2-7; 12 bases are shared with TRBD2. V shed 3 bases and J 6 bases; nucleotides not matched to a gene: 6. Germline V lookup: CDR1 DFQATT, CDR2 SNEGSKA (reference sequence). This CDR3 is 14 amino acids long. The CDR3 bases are TGCAGTGCTAGTGAGACTAGCGGGAGCGGCGAGCAGTACTTC. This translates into CSASETSGSGEQYF.

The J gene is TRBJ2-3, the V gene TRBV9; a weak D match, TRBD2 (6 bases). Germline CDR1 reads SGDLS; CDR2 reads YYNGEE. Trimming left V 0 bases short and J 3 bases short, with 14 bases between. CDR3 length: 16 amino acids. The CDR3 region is CASSVDPGRRTDTQYF. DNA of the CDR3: TGTGCCAGCAGCGTAGATCCGGGGAGGAGGACAGATACGCAGTATTTT. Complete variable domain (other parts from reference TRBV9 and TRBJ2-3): DSGVTQTPKHLITATGQRVTLRCSPRSGDLSVYWYQQSLDQGLQFLIQYYNGEERAKGNILERFSAQQFPDLHSELNLSSLELGDSALYFCASSVDPGRRTDTQYFGPGTRLTVL.

As DNA, the CDR3 is TGTGCCAGCAGCGTTGTAACAGGGGGCAAAGGTGGAAACACCATATATTTT. This gives the protein CASSVVTGGKGGNTIYF. V and J are TRBV7-9 and TRBJ1-3; 9 bases align to TRBD1. The CDR3 is 17 amino acids. Germline lookup yields CDR1 SEHNR and CDR2 FQNEAQ (reference sequence). Trimming removed 5 bases from V and 3 bases from J; junction bases left unmatched: 11.

The CDR3 DNA sequence: TGTGCCAGCAGCTTAGGACAGGGCTTTGCGCAGTATTTT. Amino acids: CASSLGQGFAQYF. The gene calls are TRBV7-9 and TRBJ2-3; the match to TRBD1 covers 7 bases. From germline, CDR1 is SEHNR and CDR2 FQNEAQ (reference sequence). The CDR3 runs 13 residues. V shed 1 base and J 10 bases; nucleotides not matched to a gene: 5.

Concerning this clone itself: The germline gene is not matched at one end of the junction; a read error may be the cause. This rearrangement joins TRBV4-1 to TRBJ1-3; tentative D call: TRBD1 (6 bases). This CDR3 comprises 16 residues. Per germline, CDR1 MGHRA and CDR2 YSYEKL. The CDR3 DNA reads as TGCGCCAGCCGCCACGTCCTAACAGGGACTGGAAACACCATATATTTT. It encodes CASRHVLTGTGNTIYF.

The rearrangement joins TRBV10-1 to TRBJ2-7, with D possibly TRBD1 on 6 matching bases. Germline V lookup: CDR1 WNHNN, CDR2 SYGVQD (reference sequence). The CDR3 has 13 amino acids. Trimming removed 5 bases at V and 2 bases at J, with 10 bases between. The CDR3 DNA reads TGCGCCAGCAGTTTGGACAGAGCCTACGAGCAGTACTTC. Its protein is CASSLDRAYEQYF.

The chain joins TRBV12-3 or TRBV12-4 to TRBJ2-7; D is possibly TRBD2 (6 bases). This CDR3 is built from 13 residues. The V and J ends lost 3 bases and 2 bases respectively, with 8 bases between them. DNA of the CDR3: TGTGCCAGCAGTTTCGGGAGCGCCTACGAGCAGTACTTC. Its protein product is CASSFGSAYEQYF.

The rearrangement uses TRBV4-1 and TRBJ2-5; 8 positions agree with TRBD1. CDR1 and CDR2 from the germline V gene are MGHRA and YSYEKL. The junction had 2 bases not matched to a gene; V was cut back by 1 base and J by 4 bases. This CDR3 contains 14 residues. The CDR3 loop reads CASSQGTGLETQYF. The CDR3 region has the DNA TGCGCCAGCAGCCAAGGGACAGGGCTAGAGACCCAGTACTTC.

The CDR3 sequence is CASSSPLYTDTQYF. The CDR3 bases are TGTGCCAGCAGTTCCCCCCTTTACACAGATACGCAGTATTTT. This chain connects TRBV27 to TRBJ2-3; D unclear. This CDR3 has 14 amino acids. V lost 4 bases and J 2 bases, leaving 10 bases between the germline ends. CDR1 is MNHEY, CDR2 SMNVEV, per germline (reference sequence).

CDR3 region: CATRKDSGRETQYF. CDR3 DNA sequence: TGTGCCACCAGAAAAGACAGTGGGCGAGAGACCCAGTACTTC. The chain employs TRBV2 and TRBJ2-5, with a tentative D call TRBD1 (5 bases). Trimming shortened V by 10 bases and J by 4 bases, and 19 bases separated the two germline ends. Germline V CDR1 and CDR2: SNHLY, FYNNEI. This CDR3 comprises 14 residues.

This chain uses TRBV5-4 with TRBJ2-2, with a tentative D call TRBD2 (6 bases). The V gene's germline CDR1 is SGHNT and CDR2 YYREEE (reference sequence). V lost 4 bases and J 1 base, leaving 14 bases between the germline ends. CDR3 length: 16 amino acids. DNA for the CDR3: TGTGCCAGCAGCATTGCCGGGACTGTGAACACCGGGGAGCTGTTTTTT. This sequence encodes CASSIAGTVNTGELFF. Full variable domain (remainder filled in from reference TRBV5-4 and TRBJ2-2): ETGVTQSPTHLIKTRGQQVTLRCSSQSGHNTVSWYQQALGQGPQFIFQYYREEENGRGNFPPRFSGLQFPNYSSELNVNALELDDSALYLCASSIAGTVNTGELFFGEGSRLTVL.

CDR3 in amino acids: CATTTGQETQYF. Here the CDR3 DNA reads TGTGCCACCACGACAGGGCAAGAGACCCAGTACTTC. This chain joins TRBV15 and TRBJ2-5; 7 bases line up with TRBD1. Trimming removed 7 bases from V and 2 bases from J; junction bases left unmatched: 1. This CDR3 region has 12 residues. The germline CDR1 and CDR2 sequences are LNHNV and YYDKDF (reference sequence). Supplemented by reference TRBV15 and TRBJ2-5, the full variable domain reads DAMVIQNPRYQVTQFGKPVTLSCSQTLNHNVMYWYQQKSSQAPKLLFHYYDKDFNNEADTPDNFQSRRPNTSFCFLDIRSPGLGDTAMYLCATTTGQETQYFGPGTRLLVL.

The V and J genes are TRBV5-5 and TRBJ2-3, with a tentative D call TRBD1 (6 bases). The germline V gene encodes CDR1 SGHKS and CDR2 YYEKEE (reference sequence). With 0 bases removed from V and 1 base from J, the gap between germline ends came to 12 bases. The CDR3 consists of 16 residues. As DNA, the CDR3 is TGTGCCAGCAGCTTGGTCCCCAGGGGTCGCACAGATACGCAGTATTTT. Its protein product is CASSLVPRGRTDTQYF.

CDR3 loop: CASSTRLATDTQYF. As DNA, the CDR3 is TGTGCCAGCAGCACCCGACTAGCAACAGATACGCAGTATTTT. The chain uses TRBV7-2 and TRBJ2-3; 7 nucleotides line up with TRBD2. CDR3 length equals 14 residues. J gave up 3 bases and V 5 bases, and 5 bases lay outside the gene matches. Germline CDR1 SGHTA, CDR2 FQGNSA.

Written as DNA, the CDR3 is TGTGCCAGTAGGAGCAGGGGGTCTTTCTATGGCTACACCTTC. This gives the protein CASRSRGSFYGYTF. This chain connects TRBV19 to TRBJ1-2, with TRBD1 matching 7 bases. J gave up 4 bases and V 6 bases, and 8 bases lay outside the gene matches. This CDR3 has 14 amino acids. CDR1 and CDR2 (germline): LNHDA, SQIVND (reference sequence).